A selection of T cell receptor beta chains follows, all from one sample in a study of T-cell reconstitution after alpha-beta-depleted transplantation in children. TCRdb itself ran the PCR reads through MiXCR, one entry per CDR3 protein. Among approximately 400,000 distinct CDR3 sequences, under 13% were seen once, and the ten largest hold roughly 5.5%. The specimen comprised PBMCs from the stem cell graft donor, sampled from the stem cell graft. These receptor sequences come from a human donor who donated a stem cell graft to a child with acute myeloid leukemia. Both conserved end residues are part of each CDR3. The D gene is left open where the match is weak. The size field is filled for only some rows; it gives once, few, many or a size class.

CDR3aa,CDR3nt,abundance,len,d_gene,j_gene,v_gene
CASSLALAGGNQETQYF,TGCGCCAGCAGCTTGGCTTTGGCGGGGGGCAACCAAGAGACCCAGTACTTC,-,17,TRBD2,TRBJ2-5,TRBV5-1
CASSLGLAGGYEQFF,TGTGCCAGCAGCCTTGGACTAGCGGGGGGATATGAGCAGTTCTTC,many,15,TRBD2,TRBJ2-1,TRBV3-1
CSVADREYEQYF,TGCAGCGTCGCCGACAGGGAATACGAGCAGTACTTC,many,12,TRBD1,TRBJ2-7,TRBV29-1
CASSQLGSQETQYF,TGTGCCAGCAGCCAACTGGGGTCTCAAGAGACCCAGTACTTC,few,14,-,TRBJ2-5,TRBV7-9
CSVEVIRGWDTEAFF,TGCAGCGTTGAAGTGATTAGGGGTTGGGACACTGAAGCTTTCTTT,few,15,-,TRBJ1-1,TRBV29-1
CASSSTGGLSYNEQFF,TGTGCCAGCAGCTCGACAGGGGGCCTTTCCTACAATGAGCAGTTCTTC,few,16,TRBD1,TRBJ2-1,TRBV7-2
CASSYRFHRGEYEQYF,TGCGCCAGCAGCTACCGATTTCACAGGGGCGAGTACGAGCAGTACTTC,-,16,TRBD1,TRBJ2-7,TRBV5-1
CASSTRGFEGETQYF,TGTGCCAGTAGTACGCGGGGGTTCGAGGGGGAGACCCAGTACTTC,many,15,TRBD2,TRBJ2-5,TRBV19
CASSLRSGGGSSYEQYF,TGTGCCAGCAGCTTACGCTCAGGGGGCGGGAGCTCCTACGAGCAGTACTTC,-,17,-,TRBJ2-7,TRBV11-3
CAWSGCEEQFF,TGTGCCTGGAGTGGGTGCGAGGAGCAGTTCTTC,-,11,-,TRBJ2-1,TRBV30
CSARDEQAAYNEQFF,TGCAGTGCTAGAGATGAACAGGCAGCCTACAATGAGCAGTTCTTC,-,15,-,TRBJ2-1,TRBV20-1
CASSLDLGGPYGYTF,TGCGCCAGCAGCTTGGATCTAGGGGGCCCCTATGGCTACACCTTC,-,15,TRBD1,TRBJ1-2,TRBV5-1
CASSLAKTGRVTDTQYF,TGCGCCAGCAGCTTGGCTAAGACAGGGCGGGTCACAGATACGCAGTATTTT,few,17,TRBD1,TRBJ2-3,TRBV5-1
CASSLEVRTGNTEAFF,TGTGCCAGCAGCTTAGAGGTCCGGACGGGGAACACTGAAGCTTTCTTT,-,16,-,TRBJ1-1,TRBV7-2
CSALGQGAEAFF,TGCAGTGCCTTAGGACAGGGGGCTGAAGCTTTCTTT,few,12,TRBD1,TRBJ1-1,TRBV20-1
CASGPGRGCSGANVLTF,TGTGCCAGCGGCCCTGGGCGGGGCTGCTCTGGGGCCAACGTCCTGACTTTC,once,17,-,TRBJ2-6,TRBV5-5
CASSLGTGGALNTEAFF,TGTGCCAGCAGCTTAGGGACAGGGGGCGCGTTGAACACTGAAGCTTTCTTT,-,17,TRBD1,TRBJ1-1,TRBV7-9
CASSSPSGAEETQYF,TGTGCCAGCAGTTCTCCTAGCGGGGCGGAAGAGACCCAGTACTTC,few,15,TRBD2,TRBJ2-5,TRBV27
CASMRGGGTGELFF,TGTGCCAGTATGAGAGGGGGAGGTACCGGGGAGCTGTTTTTT,many,14,-,TRBJ2-2,TRBV27
CASSDGQGAYGYTF,TGTGCCAGCAGTGACGGACAGGGGGCTTATGGCTACACCTTC,many,14,TRBD1,TRBJ1-2,TRBV6-1
CASSSQDRYEGEQYF,TGTGCCAGCAGTTCCCAGGACAGGTATGAGGGCGAGCAGTACTTC,many,15,TRBD1,TRBJ2-7,TRBV27
CASRAGSLRYRGPGELFF,TGTGCCAGCAGAGCAGGGTCGCTTCGTTACAGGGGGCCCGGGGAGCTGTTTTTT,-,18,TRBD1,TRBJ2-2,TRBV3-1
CSARGTENQPQHF,TGCAGTGCTAGGGGGACGGAAAATCAGCCCCAGCATTTT,few,13,-,TRBJ1-5,TRBV20-1
CASSHRETQYF,TGTGCCAGCAGTCACCGGGAGACCCAGTACTTC,few,11,-,TRBJ2-5,TRBV27
CASIGWGGHTQYF,TGTGCCAGCATCGGGTGGGGGGGACATACGCAGTATTTT,many,13,TRBD2,TRBJ2-3,TRBV6-1
CATQREGPKTQYF,TGTGCCACCCAAAGGGAGGGCCCCAAGACCCAGTACTTC,-,13,TRBD2,TRBJ2-5,TRBV10-3
CSALGPSYNEQFF,TGCAGTGCACTGGGACCGTCCTACAATGAGCAGTTCTTC,-,13,-,TRBJ2-1,TRBV20-1
CATSDLSTDTQYF,TGTGCCACCAGTGATTTAAGCACAGATACGCAGTATTTT,few,13,-,TRBJ2-3,TRBV24-1
CSAGDRGYSNQPQHF,TGCAGTGCGGGGGACAGGGGCTATAGCAATCAGCCCCAGCATTTT,many,15,TRBD1,TRBJ1-5,TRBV20-1
CASTLHLGGNIQYF,TGTGCCAGCACCCTACACCTGGGGGGAAACATTCAGTACTTC,many,14,-,TRBJ2-4,TRBV6-5
CATSRGGTGLNIEAFF,TGTGCCACCAGCAGAGGGGGGACAGGGCTCAATATTGAAGCTTTCTTT,few,16,TRBD1,TRBJ1-1,TRBV15
CSARDSHYEQYF,TGCAGTGCCCGGGACAGCCACTACGAGCAGTACTTC,few,12,TRBD1,TRBJ2-7,TRBV20-1
CASTRGLVNTGELFF,TGTGCCAGCACAAGGGGGCTAGTGAACACCGGGGAGCTGTTTTTT,many,15,TRBD1,TRBJ2-2,TRBV9
CASSFTGAYGYTF,TGTGCCAGCAGTTTTACGGGTGCCTATGGCTACACCTTC,few,13,-,TRBJ1-2,TRBV12-3/TRBV12-4
CASSYGSGRTHEQFF,TGTGCCAGCAGTTATGGTAGCGGGAGGACCCATGAGCAGTTCTTC,few,15,TRBD2,TRBJ2-1,TRBV6-5
CASRGGGGTKNIQYF,TGTGCCAGCCGGGGTGGCGGGGGCACCAAAAACATTCAGTACTTC,-,15,-,TRBJ2-4,TRBV10-3
CASSPPGTSGGDEQFF,TGCGCCAGCAGCCCACCGGGGACTAGCGGAGGGGATGAGCAGTTCTTC,-,16,TRBD2,TRBJ2-1,TRBV5-1
CSVAAESYEQYF,TGCAGCGTTGCGGCGGAATCCTACGAGCAGTACTTC,many,12,-,TRBJ2-7,TRBV29-1
CASSQDRVAGGLNEQFF,TGCGCCAGCAGCCAAGATCGGGTAGCGGGGGGGCTCAATGAGCAGTTCTTC,few,17,TRBD2,TRBJ2-1,TRBV4-1
CSAYGTSGGTDTQYF,TGCAGTGCTTACGGGACTAGCGGGGGCACAGATACGCAGTATTTT,many,15,TRBD2,TRBJ2-3,TRBV20-1
CASSPKVVNEKLFF,TGTGCCAGCAGTCCCAAGGTCGTCAATGAAAAACTGTTTTTT,many,14,-,TRBJ1-4,TRBV3-1
CASSGQTAYEQYF,TGTGCCAGCAGTGGACAGACCGCCTACGAGCAGTACTTC,-,13,-,TRBJ2-7,TRBV2
CSARAGGSYEQYF,TGCAGTGCTAGGGCGGGGGGCTCCTACGAGCAGTACTTC,-,13,TRBD2,TRBJ2-7,TRBV20-1
CASSPSTSLGPNTQYF,TGTGCCAGCAGCCCATCGACTAGCTTAGGCCCCAATACGCAGTATTTT,few,16,TRBD2,TRBJ2-3,TRBV7-8
CASSLDQGGSGRSGEQFF,TGTGCCAGCAGCTTAGATCAGGGTGGTAGCGGGAGATCTGGTGAGCAGTTCTTC,many,18,TRBD2,TRBJ2-1,TRBV11-2
CASSLRTVSYEQYF,TGCGCCAGCAGCTTGCGGACAGTATCCTACGAGCAGTACTTC,-,14,-,TRBJ2-7,TRBV5-1
CCARPIVGGVGFNEQFF,TGCTGTGCCCGACCGATCGTGGGGGGAGTTGGGTTCAATGAGCAGTTCTTC,-,17,-,TRBJ2-1,TRBV20-1
CSVWAHGEQFF,TGCAGCGTCTGGGCGCATGGTGAGCAGTTCTTC,-,11,-,TRBJ2-1,TRBV29-1
CASSDSTAAGELFF,TGTGCCAGCAGTGATTCCACCGCGGCCGGGGAGCTGTTTTTT,-,14,-,TRBJ2-2,TRBV2
CASSYVAMNTGELFF,TGTGCCAGCAGTTACGTGGCCATGAACACCGGGGAGCTGTTTTTT,-,15,-,TRBJ2-2,TRBV6-5
CSARGTAINTEAFF,TGCAGTGCTAGGGGGACAGCGATAAACACTGAAGCTTTCTTT,many,14,TRBD1,TRBJ1-1,TRBV20-1
CASSSSGGADSSYNEQFF,TGCGCCAGCAGCTCCAGCGGGGGGGCCGATAGCTCCTACAATGAGCAGTTCTTC,many,18,TRBD2,TRBJ2-1,TRBV5-1
CASRLRTGGNTGELFF,TGTGCCAGCAGACTTCGGACAGGGGGGAACACCGGGGAGCTGTTTTTT,few,16,TRBD1,TRBJ2-2,TRBV6-2/TRBV6-3
CASSPPNQPNEQFF,TGTGCCAGCTCACCACCGAACCAACCCAATGAGCAGTTCTTC,-,14,-,TRBJ2-1,TRBV18
CSTGTGAGGELFF,TGCAGCACCGGGACAGGGGCCGGCGGGGAGCTGTTTTTT,many,13,TRBD1,TRBJ2-2,TRBV29-1
CASSQGVLETQYF,TGCGCCAGCAGCCAAGGGGTCCTAGAGACCCAGTACTTC,few,13,-,TRBJ2-5,TRBV4-1